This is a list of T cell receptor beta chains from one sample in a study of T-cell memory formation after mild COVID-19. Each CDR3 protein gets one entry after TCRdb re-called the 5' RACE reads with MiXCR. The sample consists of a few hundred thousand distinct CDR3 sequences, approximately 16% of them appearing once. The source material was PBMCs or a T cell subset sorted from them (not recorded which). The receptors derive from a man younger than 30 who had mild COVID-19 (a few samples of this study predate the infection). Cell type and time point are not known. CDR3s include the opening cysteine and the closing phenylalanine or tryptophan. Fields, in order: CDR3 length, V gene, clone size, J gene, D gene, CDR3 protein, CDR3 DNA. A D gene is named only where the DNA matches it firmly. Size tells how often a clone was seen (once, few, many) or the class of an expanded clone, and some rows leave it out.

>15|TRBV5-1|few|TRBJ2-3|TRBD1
CASSWDSQQTDTQYF
TGCGCCAGCAGCTGGGACAGTCAACAGACAGATACGCAGTATTTT
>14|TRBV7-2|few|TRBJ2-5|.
CASRKPGVQETQYF
TGTGCCAGCAGGAAGCCGGGAGTCCAAGAGACCCAGTACTTC
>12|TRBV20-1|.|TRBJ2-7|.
CSASNQGLKQYF
TGCAGTGCCTCTAACCAGGGGCTTAAGCAGTACTTC
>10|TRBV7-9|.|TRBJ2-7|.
CASSLVEQYF
TGTGCCAGCAGCTTAGTCGAGCAGTACTTC
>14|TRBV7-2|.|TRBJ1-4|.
CASSPGRRNEKLFF
TGTGCCAGCAGCCCGGGAAGGCGTAATGAAAAACTGTTTTTT
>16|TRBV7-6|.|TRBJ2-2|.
CASSFVRDPNTGELFF
TGTGCCAGCAGCTTTGTGAGGGACCCGAACACCGGGGAGCTGTTTTTT
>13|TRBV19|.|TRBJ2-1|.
CASSIGVYNEQFF
TGTGCCAGTAGTATCGGGGTGTACAATGAGCAGTTCTTC
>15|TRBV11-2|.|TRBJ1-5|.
CASSLAAYSNQPQHF
TGTGCCAGCAGCTTGGCAGCCTATAGCAATCAGCCCCAGCATTTT
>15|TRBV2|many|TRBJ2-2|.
CASSLTEANTGELFF
TGTGCCAGCAGTCTGACAGAAGCGAACACCGGGGAGCTGTTTTTT
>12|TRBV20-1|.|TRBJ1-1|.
CSARGPWTEAFF
TGCAGTGCCCGGGGCCCTTGGACTGAAGCTTTCTTT
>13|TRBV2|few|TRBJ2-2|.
CASNGGYTGELFF
TGTGCCAGCAATGGGGGGTACACCGGGGAGCTGTTTTTT
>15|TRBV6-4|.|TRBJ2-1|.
CASSDLSAGNSEQFF
TGTGCCAGCAGTGACTTATCCGCGGGGAATTCTGAGCAGTTCTTC
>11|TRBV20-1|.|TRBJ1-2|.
CSARGVEGYTF
TGCAGTGCTAGAGGGGTGGAAGGCTACACCTTC
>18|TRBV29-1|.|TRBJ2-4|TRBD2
CSVSRLAGDSLAKNIQYF
TGCAGCGTATCTAGACTAGCGGGGGATTCACTAGCCAAAAACATTCAGTACTTC